These T cell receptor beta chains were read from a single sample in a study of cytomegalovirus exposure and HLA in healthy donors. TCRdb keeps only in-frame clones here, not all; method: immunoSEQ multiplex PCR. The data hold tens of thousands of clones, with more than 85% observed a single time. Sequencing was done on a sample of PBMCs. Receptors originate from a woman aged 18-29 years in good health and CMV-seronegative. Each CDR3 is given with its conserved first and last residue. A D gene is named only where the DNA matches it firmly. Clone size is shown for a subset of rows, as once, few, many or a class of expanded clone.

d_call j_call clone_size cdr3_length v_call cdr3_aa cdr3_nt
TRBD2 TRBJ2-1 . 17 TRBV4-2 CASSQEGAGAFVGEQFF TGTGCCAGCAGCCAAGAGGGCGCGGGAGCCTTTGTCGGGGAGCAGTTCTTC
. TRBJ2-1 once 15 TRBV28 CASSPPGVRDNEQFF TGTGCCAGCAGTCCCCCGGGGGTGCGGGACAATGAGCAGTTCTTC
TRBD2 TRBJ2-7 . 15 TRBV28 CASSGRTSVTYEQYF TGTGCCAGCAGTGGCAGGACTAGCGTGACCTACGAGCAGTACTTC
TRBD1 TRBJ2-2 . 14 TRBV10-2 CASSGTANTGELFF TGCGCCAGCTCCGGGACAGCGAACACCGGGGAGCTGTTTTTT
. TRBJ1-1 . 13 TRBV9 CASSAGTGTEAFF TGTGCCAGCAGCGCTGGTACGGGCACTGAAGCTTTCTTT
. TRBJ1-5 . 15 TRBV28 CASSLPNSLNQPQHF TGTGCCAGCAGTTTACCCAACAGTCTCAATCAGCCCCAGCATTTT
TRBD2 TRBJ2-2 . 20 TRBV4-3 CASSQSTGLAGVQRTGELFF TGCGCCAGCAGCCAATCGACAGGACTAGCGGGAGTTCAACGCACCGGGGAGCTGTTTTTT
TRBD2 TRBJ2-5 few 16 TRBV14 CASSQWTSGSRETQYF TGTGCCAGCAGCCAGTGGACTAGCGGGAGTCGAGAGACCCAGTACTTC
. TRBJ1-1 few 12 TRBV30 CAWSEPFTEAFF TGTGCCTGGAGTGAGCCTTTCACTGAAGCTTTCTTT
. TRBJ1-2 . 13 TRBV25-1 CASSETLYYGYTF TGTGCCAGCAGTGAAACCCTATACTATGGCTACACCTTC
. TRBJ1-5 . 15 TRBV5-6 CASSRGSGLNRPQHF TGTGCCAGCAGCCGGGGGTCTGGGTTGAACAGGCCCCAGCATTTT
. TRBJ1-5 . 15 TRBV18 CASSPLSGSNQPQHF TGTGCCAGCTCACCACTTTCGGGGAGCAATCAGCCCCAGCATTTT
. TRBJ2-7 . 16 TRBV28 CASSLIVSSLLGEQYF TGTGCCAGCAGTTTAATCGTGTCTAGCTTGCTGGGGGAGCAGTACTTC
. TRBJ2-7 . 14 TRBV27 CASSPVSELYEQYF TGTGCCAGCAGTCCGGTTTCGGAGCTCTACGAGCAGTACTTC
. TRBJ2-7 . 16 TRBV28 CASSFTISDRSYEQYF TGTGCCAGCAGTTTCACCATTTCAGACAGGTCCTACGAGCAGTACTTC
. TRBJ2-7 . 14 TRBV28 CASSLTPTLALQYF TGTGCCAGCAGTTTAACCCCGACCCTAGCCCTCCAGTACTTC
TRBD1 TRBJ2-7 . 14 TRBV27 CASREGQVSYEQYF TGTGCCAGCAGAGAGGGACAGGTCTCCTACGAGCAGTACTTC
. TRBJ2-2 few 16 TRBV6-1 CASSDPPDRLSGELFF TGTGCCAGCAGTGACCCCCCGGACAGATTGTCCGGGGAGCTGTTTTTT
TRBD2 TRBJ2-1 . 17 TRBV28 CASQLEGLAGGYNEQFF TGTGCCAGCCAACTCGAGGGGTTAGCGGGAGGGTACAATGAGCAGTTCTTC
. TRBJ1-3 . 15 TRBV28 CASSLATSSGNTIYF TGTGCCAGCAGTTTAGCAACCAGCTCTGGAAACACCATATATTTT
. TRBJ2-7 . 15 TRBV6-1 CASSDGPGSRREQYF TGTGCCAGCAGTGACGGGCCGGGGAGCCGACGCGAGCAGTACTTC